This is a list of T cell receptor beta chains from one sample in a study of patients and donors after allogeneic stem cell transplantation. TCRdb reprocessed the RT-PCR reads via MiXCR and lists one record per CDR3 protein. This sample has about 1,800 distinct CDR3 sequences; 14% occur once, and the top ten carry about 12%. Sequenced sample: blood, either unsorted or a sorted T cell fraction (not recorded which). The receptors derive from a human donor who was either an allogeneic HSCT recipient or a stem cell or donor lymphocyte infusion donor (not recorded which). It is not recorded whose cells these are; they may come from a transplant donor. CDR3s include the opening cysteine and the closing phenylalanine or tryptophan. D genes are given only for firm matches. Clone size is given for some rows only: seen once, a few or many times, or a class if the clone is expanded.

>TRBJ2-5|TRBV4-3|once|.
CASSPGGQGLETQYF
TGCGCCAGCAGCCCAGGGGGGCAGGGGTTAGAGACCCAGTACTTC
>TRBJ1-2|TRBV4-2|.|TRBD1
CASRDADRGNFNGYTF
TGTGCCAGCCGAGATGCGGACAGGGGGAATTTTAATGGCTACACCTTC
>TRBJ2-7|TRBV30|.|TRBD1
CAWSRGDRTSEQYF
TGTGCCTGGAGCCGAGGGGACAGGACATCCGAGCAGTACTTC
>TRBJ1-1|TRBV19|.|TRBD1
CASSPNRGQEAFF
TGTGCCAGTAGTCCCAACAGGGGGCAGGAAGCTTTCTTT
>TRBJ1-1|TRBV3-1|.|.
CASSQAQRKAFF
TGTGCCAGCAGCCAAGCACAGCGAAAAGCTTTCTTT
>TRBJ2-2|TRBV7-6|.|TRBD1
CASSLWTGITGELFF
TGTGCCAGCAGCTTATGGACAGGGATCACCGGGGAGCTGTTTTTT
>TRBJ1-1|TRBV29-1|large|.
CSVEAYRDTEAFF
TGCAGCGTTGAAGCGTACAGGGACACTGAAGCTTTCTTT
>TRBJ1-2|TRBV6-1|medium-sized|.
CASSDIRGSNYGYTF
TGTGCCAGCAGTGATATTCGGGGAAGTAACTATGGCTACACCTTC
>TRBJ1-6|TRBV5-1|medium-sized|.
CASSLRGTVRNSPLHF
TGCGCCAGCAGCTTACGTGGGACGGTACGAAATTCACCCCTCCACTTT
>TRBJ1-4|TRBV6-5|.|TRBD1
CATATGRNEKLFF
TGTGCCACCGCGACAGGGAGGAATGAAAAACTGTTTTTT
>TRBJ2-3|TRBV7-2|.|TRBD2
CASSLGPAGRDTQYF
TGTGCCAGCAGCTTAGGCCCAGCGGGGAGAGATACGCAGTATTTT
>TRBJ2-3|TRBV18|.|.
CASSPDGTSDTQYF
TGTGCCAGCTCACCAGACGGGACTTCAGATACGCAGTATTTT
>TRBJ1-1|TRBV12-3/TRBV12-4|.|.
CASSPSTRRAFF
TGTGCCAGCAGCCCCTCTACCAGGAGGGCTTTCTTT
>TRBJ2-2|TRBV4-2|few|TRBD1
CASRPLQGSAGELFF
TGTGCCAGCAGGCCACTACAGGGGAGCGCCGGGGAGCTGTTTTTT
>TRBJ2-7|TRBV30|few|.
CAWSLSSYEQYF
TGTGCCTGGAGTCTTAGCTCCTACGAGCAGTACTTC
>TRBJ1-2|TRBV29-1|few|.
CSVRPGPSYGYTF
TGCAGCGTGCGGCCAGGACCCAGCTATGGCTACACCTTC
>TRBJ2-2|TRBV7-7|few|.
CASSSGTLNTGELFF
TGTGCTAGCAGCTCCGGGACACTGAACACCGGGGAGCTGTTTTTT
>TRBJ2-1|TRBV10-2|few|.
CASGGNEQFF
TGCGCCAGCGGAGGGAATGAGCAGTTCTTC
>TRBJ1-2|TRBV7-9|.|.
CASSSRNVRAAPSGYTF
TGTGCCAGCAGCTCGCGGAACGTTAGGGCAGCGCCTTCTGGCTACACCTTC
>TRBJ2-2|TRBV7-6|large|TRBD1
CASSERQGVTGELFF
TGTGCCAGCAGCGAACGACAGGGGGTCACCGGGGAGCTGTTTTTT
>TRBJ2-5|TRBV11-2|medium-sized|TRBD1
CASSLRDRAETQYF
TGTGCCAGCAGCTTACGGGACAGGGCGGAGACCCAGTACTTC
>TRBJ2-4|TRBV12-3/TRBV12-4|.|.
CASSQGRSQNIQYF
TGTGCCAGCAGTCAGGGCCGGTCCCAAAACATTCAGTACTTC
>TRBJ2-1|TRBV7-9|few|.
CASSLEGEQFF
TGTGCCAGCAGCTTAGAGGGTGAGCAGTTCTTC
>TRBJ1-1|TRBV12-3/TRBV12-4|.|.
CASSLTGTEAFF
TGTGCCAGCAGTTTGACAGGAACTGAAGCTTTCTTT
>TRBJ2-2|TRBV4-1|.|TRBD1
CASSLTGTGELFF
TGCGCCAGCAGCTTGACAGGGACCGGGGAGCTGTTTTTT
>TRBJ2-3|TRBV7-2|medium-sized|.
CASSLAGRDSDTQYF
TGTGCCAGCAGCTTGGCAGGGAGAGACTCAGATACGCAGTATTTT
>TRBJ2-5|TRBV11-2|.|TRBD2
CASSSRAGGQETQYF
TGTGCCAGCAGCTCCCGAGCGGGGGGCCAAGAGACCCAGTACTTC
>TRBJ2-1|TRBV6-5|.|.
CASSSNNNEQFF
TGTGCCAGCAGTTCAAATAACAATGAGCAGTTCTTC
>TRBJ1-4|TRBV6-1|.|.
CASSAAPGGKLFF
TGTGCCAGCAGTGCCGCACCGGGAGGAAAACTGTTTTTT
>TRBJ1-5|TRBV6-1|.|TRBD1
CASSTDRAMGPQHF
TGTGCCAGCAGCACGGACAGGGCGATGGGGCCCCAGCATTTT
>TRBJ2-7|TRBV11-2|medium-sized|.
CASSLEPSSYEQYF
TGTGCCAGCAGCTTAGAACCGAGCTCCTACGAGCAGTACTTC
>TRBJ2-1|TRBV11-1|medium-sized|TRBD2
CASGIPGGLNEQFF
TGTGCCAGCGGGATACCGGGGGGGCTCAATGAGCAGTTCTTC
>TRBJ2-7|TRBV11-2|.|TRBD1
CASSLEFADRDEQYF
TGTGCCAGCAGCTTAGAATTTGCGGACAGGGACGAGCAGTACTTC
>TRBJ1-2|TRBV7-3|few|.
CASSQTKGDGYTF
TGTGCCAGCAGTCAAACGAAGGGTGACGGCTACACCTTC
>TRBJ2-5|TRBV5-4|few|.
CASSLRVQETQYF
TGTGCCAGCAGCTTGAGGGTACAAGAGACCCAGTACTTC
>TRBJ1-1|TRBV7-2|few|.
CASSQQERTEAFF
TGTGCCAGCAGCCAACAGGAAAGGACTGAAGCTTTCTTT
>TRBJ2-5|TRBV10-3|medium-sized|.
CAISESVSASGAQYF
TGTGCCATCAGTGAGTCAGTTTCGGCGTCGGGGGCCCAGTACTTC
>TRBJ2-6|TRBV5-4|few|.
CASSPPGGHGANVLTF
TGTGCCAGCAGTCCGCCGGGTGGTCATGGGGCCAACGTCCTGACTTTC
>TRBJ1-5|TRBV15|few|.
CATSRDAGSRQPQHF
TGTGCCACCAGCAGAGATGCAGGGAGCCGGCAGCCCCAGCATTTT
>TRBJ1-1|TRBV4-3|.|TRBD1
CASSQVGTGSEAFF
TGCGCCAGCAGCCAAGTCGGGACAGGGTCTGAAGCTTTCTTT
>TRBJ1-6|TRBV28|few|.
CASSLVLHF
TGTGCCAGCAGTCTTGTCCTACACTTT
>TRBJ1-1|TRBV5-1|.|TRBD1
CASSTDRGDTEAFF
TGCGCCAGCAGCACTGACAGGGGGGACACTGAAGCTTTCTTT
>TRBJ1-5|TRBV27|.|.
CATAPREGSNQPQHF
TGTGCCACTGCCCCCAGGGAGGGGAGCAATCAGCCCCAGCATTTT
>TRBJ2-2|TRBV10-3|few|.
CAISESSTANTGELFF
TGTGCCATCAGTGAGTCAAGCACAGCGAACACCGGGGAGCTGTTTTTT
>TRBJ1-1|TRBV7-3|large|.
CASSLDRVNTEAFF
TGTGCCAGCAGCTTGGATAGGGTGAACACTGAAGCTTTCTTT
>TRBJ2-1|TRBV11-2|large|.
CASSISGLRDEQFF
TGTGCCAGCAGCATATCGGGACTTCGCGATGAGCAGTTCTTC
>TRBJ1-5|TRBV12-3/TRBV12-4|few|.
CASSLGNHQPQHF
TGTGCCAGCAGTTTGGGCAACCATCAGCCCCAGCATTTT
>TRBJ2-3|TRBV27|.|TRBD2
CASSVHSSGGADTQYF
TGTGCCAGCAGTGTCCACTCTAGCGGGGGGGCGGATACGCAGTATTTT
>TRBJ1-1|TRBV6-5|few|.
CASSYGVRAEAFF
TGTGCCAGCAGTTACGGGGTAAGGGCTGAAGCTTTCTTT
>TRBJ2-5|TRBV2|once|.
CASRYSLETQYF
TGTGCCAGCCGATATAGCTTGGAGACCCAGTACTTC
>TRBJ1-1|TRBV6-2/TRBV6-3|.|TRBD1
CASSWDRGTEAFF
TGTGCCTCCTCCTGGGACAGGGGCACTGAAGCTTTCTTT
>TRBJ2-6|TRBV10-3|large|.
CAISERGRSSGANVLTF
TGTGCCATCAGTGAGAGAGGACGGAGCTCTGGGGCCAACGTCCTGACTTTC
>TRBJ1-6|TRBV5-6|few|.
CASGNLISPLHF
TGTGCCAGCGGAAACCTTATTTCACCCCTCCACTTT
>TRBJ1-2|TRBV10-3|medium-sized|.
CAIKAGANYGYTF
TGTGCCATCAAGGCAGGGGCGAACTATGGCTACACCTTC